Below, 21 T cell receptor beta chains from the same sample are listed, as sequenced in a study of identifying expanded T cells in peripheral blood. Sequenced by immunoSEQ multiplex PCR; TCRdb stores in-frame clones only, minus some. This table has about 100,000 clones, approximately 90% appearing once. Specimen: blood. These receptors were obtained from a person aged 18 to 70 in good health.

CDR3 coding DNA: TGTGCTAGTCAAACGGGGACTAGCGGGTTCCAAGAGACCCAGTACTTC. As protein: CASQTGTSGFQETQYF. The rearrangement uses TRBV12-5 and TRBJ2-5; 12 positions agree with TRBD2. The CDR3 is made up of 16 amino acids. Germline V CDR1 and CDR2: LGHNT, FRNRAP. V was pared by 8 bases and J by 1 base, with 8 bases of the junction left unmatched.

The chain links TRBV6-5 to TRBJ2-7, with 7 bases identical to TRBD2. J gave up 2 bases and V 0 bases, and 4 bases lay outside the gene matches. CDR1 and CDR2 (germline): MNHEY, SVGAGI. The CDR3 sequence is 15 residues long. CDR3 residues: CASSYSGTTTYEQYF. The CDR3 DNA reads TGTGCCAGCAGTTACTCGGGGACTACCACCTACGAGCAGTACTTC.

V is TRBV14 and J is TRBJ2-7, with 7 bases that match TRBD2. The germline V gene has CDR1 SGHDN and CDR2 FVKESK. J lost 1 base, V lost 4 bases, and 1 base had no gene match. This CDR3 has 13 residues. DNA for the CDR3: TGTGCCAGCAGCCGGGGGGGGTCCTACGAGCAGTACTTC. Protein product: CASSRGGSYEQYF.

The chain recombines TRBV4-1 with TRBJ2-7, with 9 bases matching TRBD1. After removal of 5 bases from V and 2 bases from J, the junction contained 10 bases not matched to a gene. Germline CDR1 MGHRA, CDR2 YSYEKL. The CDR3 covers 16 residues. In DNA form, the CDR3 reads TGCGCCAGCAGCGGACGGACCGGGACAGGGACCTACGAGCAGTACTTC. Its translation is CASSGRTGTGTYEQYF.

J is TRBJ1-5 and V is TRBV11-2, with a weak D call TRBD1 (6 bases). The germline gives CDR1 SGHAT, CDR2 FQNNGV. Trimming took 1 base from V and 8 from J, leaving 15 bases between them. The CDR3 length is 15 residues. The CDR3: CASSLGGTQWEPQHF. The CDR3 DNA follows: TGTGCCAGCAGCTTAGGGGGGACACAATGGGAGCCCCAGCATTTT. The complete variable domain, with remaining parts taken from reference TRBV11-2 and TRBJ1-5, reads EAGVAQSPRYKIIEKRQSVAFWCNPISGHATLYWYQQILGQGPKLLIQFQNNGVVDDSQLPKDRFSAERLKGVDSTLKIQPAKLEDSAVYLCASSLGGTQWEPQHFGDGTRLSIL.

This clone was found a few times. CDR3: CASSYSIKEKLFF. CDR3 sequence (DNA): TGTGCCAGCAGTTACTCGATTAAGGAAAAACTGTTTTTT. The chain recombines TRBV6-5 with TRBJ1-4; no clear D gene. This CDR3 is 13 amino acids long. V was shortened by 0 bases and J by 8 bases, with 7 bases between the two germline ends. Germline V gene sequence: CDR1 MNHEY, CDR2 SVGAGI.

J is TRBJ2-2 and V is TRBV18; D is perhaps TRBD1 or TRBD2 (5 bases each). Germline CDR1 is KGHSH and CDR2 is LQKENI. Deletions cut 4 bases from V and 0 bases from J, with 12 bases between. This CDR3 comprises 16 residues. CDR3 bases: TGTGCCAGCTCACGGTCCGGGACGTCGAACACCGGGGAGCTGTTTTTT. Translating it yields CASSRSGTSNTGELFF.

V is TRBV5-5 and J is TRBJ1-4; TRBD1 matches 10 bases. The germline V gene encodes CDR1 SGHKS and CDR2 YYEKEE (reference sequence). This CDR3 region has 18 residues. Trimming took 3 bases from V and 3 from J; bases not matched to a gene: 11. The CDR3 loop reads CASSSSGQGGSANEKLFF. The CDR3 coding sequence is TGTGCCAGCAGCTCTTCCGGACAGGGGGGTTCTGCTAATGAAAAACTGTTTTTT. The whole variable domain, filled in from reference TRBV5-5 and TRBJ1-4, reads DAGVTQSPTHLIKTRGQQVTLRCSPISGHKSVSWYQQVLGQGPQFIFQYYEKEERGRGNFPDRFSARQFPNYSSELNVNALLLGDSALYLCASSSSGQGGSANEKLFFGSGTQLSVL.

The chain links TRBV7-9 to TRBJ1-2, with 7 bases matching TRBD1. Germline values: CDR1 SEHNR, CDR2 FQNEAQ (reference sequence). Germline trimming cut 7 bases from V and 2 bases from J; bases unmatched to any gene: 4. CDR3 length equals 13 residues. As DNA, the CDR3 is TGTGCCAGCATCCAACAGGGGAACTATGGCTACACCTTC. Translated: CASIQQGNYGYTF.

The J gene is TRBJ1-5, the V gene TRBV4-2, with D tentatively TRBD1 (5 bases). Germline-derived CDR1 and CDR2 are LGHNA and YNFKEQ. The V and J ends lost 0 bases and 1 base respectively, with 7 bases between them. The CDR3 contains 15 residues. The CDR3 region is CASSQEGVSNQPQHF. The CDR3 DNA is TGTGCCAGCAGCCAAGAGGGGGTGAGCAATCAGCCCCAGCATTTT.

The J gene is TRBJ1-3, the V gene TRBV19, with TRBD1 identical over 8 bases. CDR3 length: 14 residues. V trimming: 7 bases; J trimming: 4 bases; junction bases outside the gene matches: 6. Germline CDR1 and CDR2: LNHDA and SQIVND (reference sequence). The CDR3 DNA reads as TGTGCCAGTACCTCGACAGGGGAAGGAAACACCATATATTTT. The encoded protein is CASTSTGEGNTIYF. Combining the CDR3 with reference TRBV19 and TRBJ1-3 gives the whole variable domain DGGITQSPKYLFRKEGQNVTLSCEQNLNHDAMYWYRQDPGQGLRLIYYSQIVNDFQKGDIAEGYSVSREKKESFPLTVTSAQKNPTAFYLCASTSTGEGNTIYFGEGSWLTVV.

The rearrangement joins TRBV9 to TRBJ2-7; a possible D gene is TRBD1 (7 bases). CDR1 and CDR2 from the germline V gene are SGDLS and YYNGEE. Deletions cut 4 bases from V and 4 bases from J, with 18 bases between. CDR3 length: 15 amino acids. The CDR3 sequence: CASSPQTTGTYEQYF. CDR3 nucleotides: TGTGCCAGCAGCCCCCAGACGACAGGGACTTACGAGCAGTACTTC.

The chain recombines TRBV15 with TRBJ2-5; D remains unclear. From germline, CDR1 is LNHNV and CDR2 YYDKDF (reference sequence). This CDR3 has 12 amino acids. Trimming stripped 0 bases from V and 5 bases from J, with 4 bases between. The CDR3 region is CATSRDAETQYF. The CDR3 DNA reads TGTGCCACCAGCAGAGATGCCGAGACCCAGTACTTC.

The V gene is TRBV5-5, the J gene TRBJ1-2, with 7 bases aligning to TRBD1. Germline-derived CDR1 and CDR2 are SGHKS and YYEKEE (reference sequence). V shed 4 bases and J 8 bases; nucleotides not matched to a gene: 5. This CDR3 has 12 residues. CDR3 residues: CASSRGPGGYTF. For the CDR3, the DNA is TGTGCCAGCAGCAGGGGGCCGGGGGGCTACACCTTC.

The V and J genes are TRBV5-4 and TRBJ1-6, with unresolved D. This CDR3 is 16 amino acids long. Germline lookup yields CDR1 SGHNT and CDR2 YYREEE (reference sequence). V lost 0 bases to trimming and J lost 10 bases, with 17 bases between them. CDR3 in amino acids: CASSLAEGWRSSPLHF. The CDR3 coding sequence is TGTGCCAGCAGCTTGGCCGAGGGATGGCGTAGCTCACCCCTCCACTTT. The entire variable domain, with the rest obtained from reference TRBV5-4 and TRBJ1-6, is as follows: ETGVTQSPTHLIKTRGQQVTLRCSSQSGHNTVSWYQQALGQGPQFIFQYYREEENGRGNFPPRFSGLQFPNYSSELNVNALELDDSALYLCASSLAEGWRSSPLHFGNGTRLTVT.

The chain joins TRBV4-3 to TRBJ1-5; 9 nucleotides line up with TRBD1. This CDR3 has 15 residues. CDR1 and CDR2 (germline): LGHNA, YSLEER. V lost 4 bases and J lost 3; bases outside the gene matches: 4. Written as DNA, the CDR3 is TGCGCCAGCAGCCTCGGGACAGGGAACAATCAGCCCCAGCATTTT. Amino acids: CASSLGTGNNQPQHF.

The chain recombines TRBV6-6 with TRBJ2-1, with 9 positions matching TRBD2. This CDR3 has 14 amino acids. Germline V gene lookup returns CDR1 MNHNY and CDR2 SVGAGI (reference sequence). The V segment lost 2 bases and the J segment 7 bases; nucleotides outside the gene matches: 3. CDR3 sequence (DNA): TGTGCCAGCAGTTACCCCAGCGGGGGGAATGAGCAGTTCTTC. Its translation: CASSYPSGGNEQFF.

This sequence joins TRBV6-5 and TRBJ2-7; the D call may be TRBD1 or TRBD2 (5 bases each). Germline V gene sequence: CDR1 MNHEY, CDR2 SVGAGI. V was pared by 2 bases and J by 5 bases, with 16 bases between. CDR3 length equals 15 residues. CDR3 nucleotides: TGTGCCAGCAGTTACGTAGGGACGAGGCACCACGAGCAGTACTTC. Translation: CASSYVGTRHHEQYF.

This rearrangement joins TRBV6-1 to TRBJ2-2; D might be TRBD1 (5 bases). The germline V and J ends were trimmed by 5 bases and 5 bases, with 12 bases remaining between them. Germline CDR1 MNHNS, CDR2 SASEGT. The CDR3 contains 14 residues. The CDR3 nucleotides are TGTGCCAGCAGTCAGGGTGTGATAACCGGGGAGCTGTTTTTT. It yields the protein CASSQGVITGELFF.

J is TRBJ2-1 and V is TRBV5-8, with TRBD1 as a possible D gene (5 bases). Trimming removed 2 bases at V and 4 bases at J, with 7 bases between. This CDR3 comprises 13 residues. Looked up from germline, CDR1 is SGHTS and CDR2 is YDEGEE. CDR3 sequence (DNA): TGTGCCAGCAGCTTTGACAGTTACAATGAGCAGTTCTTC. This encodes CASSFDSYNEQFF. The variable domain in full, with the rest retrieved from reference TRBV5-8 and TRBJ2-1, is EAGVTQSPTHLIKTRGQQATLRCSPISGHTSVYWYQQALGLGLQFLLWYDEGEERNRGNFPPRFSGRQFPNYSSELNVNALELEDSALYLCASSFDSYNEQFFGPGTRLTVL.

The V call is TRBV6-5, the J call TRBJ2-2; possibly TRBD1 or TRBD2 for D (5 bases each). V was shortened by 6 bases and J by 9 bases, with 11 bases between the two germline ends. Germline V lookup: CDR1 MNHEY, CDR2 SVGAGI. The CDR3 has 12 amino acids. In DNA form, the CDR3 reads TGTGCCAGCAGGGGGGAGTCCCGGGAGCTGTTTTTT. Translation gives CASRGESRELFF.